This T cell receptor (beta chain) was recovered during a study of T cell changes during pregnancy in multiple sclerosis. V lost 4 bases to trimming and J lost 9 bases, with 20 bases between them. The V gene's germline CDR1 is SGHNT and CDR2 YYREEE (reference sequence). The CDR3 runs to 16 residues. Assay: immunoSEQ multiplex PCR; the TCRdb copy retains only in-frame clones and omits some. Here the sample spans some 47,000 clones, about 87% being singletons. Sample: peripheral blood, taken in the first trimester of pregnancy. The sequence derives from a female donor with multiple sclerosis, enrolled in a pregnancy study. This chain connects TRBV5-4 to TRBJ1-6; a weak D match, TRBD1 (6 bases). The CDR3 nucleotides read TGTGCCAGCAGCAGTGAACAGGGAAGAAGGGGTTCACCCCTCCACTTT. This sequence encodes CASSSEQGRRGSPLHF.